This TCR beta chain was identified in a study of spatial heterogeneity in lung cancer. Time point here: sample taken at primary tumor resection. Tumor, nontumor lung or frozen PBMC supplied whole RNA that was sequenced unsorted. TCRdb redid the calling of the 5' RACE reads with MiXCR, one entry per CDR3 protein. The top ten clones hold under 50% of a sample with tens of thousands of distinct CDR3 sequences, about an eighth of them seen once. The CDR3 sequence is 17 residues long. V lost 0 bases, J lost 0 bases, and 3 bases stayed unmatched. The source is a male donor with early-stage non-small cell lung cancer. The J gene is TRBJ2-2, the V gene TRBV23-1; 8 bases map to TRBD1. TRBV23-1 is an ORF; its function is uncertain. Sample: PBMCs, taken at surgery. Written as DNA, the CDR3 is TGCGCCAGCAGTCAATCGCTGGACAGGGCGAACACCGGGGAGCTGTTTTTT. Translation gives CASSQSLDRANTGELFF.